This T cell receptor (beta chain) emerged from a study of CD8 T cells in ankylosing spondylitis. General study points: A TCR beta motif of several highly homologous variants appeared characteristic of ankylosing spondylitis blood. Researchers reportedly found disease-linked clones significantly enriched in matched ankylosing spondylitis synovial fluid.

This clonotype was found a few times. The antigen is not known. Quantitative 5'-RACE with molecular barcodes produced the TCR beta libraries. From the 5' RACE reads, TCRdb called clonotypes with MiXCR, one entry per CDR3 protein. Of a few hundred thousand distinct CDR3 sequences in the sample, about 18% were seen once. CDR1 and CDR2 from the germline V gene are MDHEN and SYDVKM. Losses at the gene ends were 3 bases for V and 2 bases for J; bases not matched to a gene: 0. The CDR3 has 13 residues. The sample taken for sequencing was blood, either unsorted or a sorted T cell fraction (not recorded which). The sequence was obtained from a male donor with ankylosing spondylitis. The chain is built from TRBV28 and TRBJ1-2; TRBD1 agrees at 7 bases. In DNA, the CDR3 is TGTGCCAGCAGTTTCAGGGGGAACTATGGCTACACCTTC. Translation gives CASSFRGNYGYTF.